The source of this T cell receptor beta chain is a study of blood T cells in healthy people across ages. This clonotype came up many times. Total RNA, at least 5 micrograms per sample, was extracted from PBMCs. The CDR3 is made up of 12 amino acids. With 3 bases removed from V and 4 bases from J, the gap between germline ends came to 7 bases. Germline V gene lookup returns CDR1 GTSNPN and CDR2 SVGIG (reference sequence). A second PCR of roughly 7 to 11 cycles used a sample-barcoded 5' primer and a J-beta primer mix. MiXCR, run by TCRdb on the 5' RACE reads, gives a single entry per CDR3 protein. This repertoire shows hundreds of thousands of distinct CDR3 sequences, 32% found once; its top ten account for just over 15%.

Sequenced material: blood. The chain is built from TRBV30 and TRBJ2-1; D not resolved. This clonotype originated in an elderly woman in good health. This CDR3 is CAWRRAYNEQFF. The DNA of the CDR3 is TGTGCCTGGAGAAGAGCATACAATGAGCAGTTCTTC.